This T cell receptor beta chain stems from a study of cytotoxic CD8 clonotypes in ibrutinib-treated CLL. In the study overall: Response samples followed a median 12 months of treatment, range 6 to 36.

CDR1 is MRHNA and CDR2 is SNTAGT in the germline V gene. The CDR3 is 13 residues long. The germline V and J ends were trimmed by 8 bases and 1 base, with 8 bases remaining between them. General study findings and limits: Among the clonotypes, public ones were uncommon and contracted or held stable on treatment.

Target depth was 1 in 200,000 to 1 in 1 million T cells, about 10x per clonotype. Repertoires were generated with immunoSEQ multiplex PCR, while TCRdb's copy carries only in-frame clones and drops some. The sample carries hundreds of thousands of clones, 75% to 80% recorded once. This clone was recorded only once. Its antigen is not known. This chain links TRBV6-4 with TRBJ2-2; D is perhaps TRBD1 (6 bases). The receptor was isolated from a human donor with chronic lymphocytic leukemia. Sequenced material: PBMCs, taken after 12 months of ibrutinib treatment. The CDR3: CASSQGNTGELFF. In DNA, the CDR3 is TGTGCCAGCTCACAGGGGAACACCGGGGAGCTGTTTTTT.